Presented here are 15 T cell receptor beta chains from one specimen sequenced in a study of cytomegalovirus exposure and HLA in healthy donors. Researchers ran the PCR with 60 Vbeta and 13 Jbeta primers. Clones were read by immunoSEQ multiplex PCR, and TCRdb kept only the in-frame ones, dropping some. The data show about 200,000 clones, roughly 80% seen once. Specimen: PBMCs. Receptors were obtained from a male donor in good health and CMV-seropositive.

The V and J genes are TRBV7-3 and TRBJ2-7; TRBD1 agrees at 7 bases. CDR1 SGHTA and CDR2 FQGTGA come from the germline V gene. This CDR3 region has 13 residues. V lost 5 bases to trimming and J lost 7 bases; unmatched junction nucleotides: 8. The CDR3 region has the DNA TGTGCCAGCAGCCCACGAACACAGGGGGAGCAGTACTTC. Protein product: CASSPRTQGEQYF.

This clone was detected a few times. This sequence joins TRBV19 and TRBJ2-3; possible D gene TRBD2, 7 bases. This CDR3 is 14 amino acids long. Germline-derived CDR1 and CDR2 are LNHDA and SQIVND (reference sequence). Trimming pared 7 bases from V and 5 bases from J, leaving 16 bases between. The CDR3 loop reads CASKGGGLGDTQYF. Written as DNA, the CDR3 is TGTGCCAGTAAGGGCGGGGGCCTGGGAGATACGCAGTATTTT.

The CDR3 DNA reads TGTGCCAGCAGCTTAGGCACTAGCGAGGTCTACGAGCAGTACTTC. Its translation: CASSLGTSEVYEQYF. The chain joins TRBV11-2 to TRBJ2-7; 7 bases agree with TRBD2. CDR3 length equals 15 residues. Trimming at V came to 1 base and at J to 3 bases, leaving 6 bases not matched to a gene. Germline CDR1 is SGHAT and CDR2 is FQNNGV.

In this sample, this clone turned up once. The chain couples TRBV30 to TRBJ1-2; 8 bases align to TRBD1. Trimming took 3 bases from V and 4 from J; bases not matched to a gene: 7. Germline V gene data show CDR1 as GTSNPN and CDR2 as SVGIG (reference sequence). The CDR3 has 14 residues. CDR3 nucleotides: TGTGCCTGGAGCCCACAGGGGGAAGGCTATGGCTACACCTTC. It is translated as CAWSPQGEGYGYTF.

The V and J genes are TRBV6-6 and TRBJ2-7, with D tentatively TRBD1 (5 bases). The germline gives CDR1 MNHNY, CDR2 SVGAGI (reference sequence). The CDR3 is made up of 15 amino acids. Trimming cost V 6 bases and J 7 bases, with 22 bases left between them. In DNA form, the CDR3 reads TGTGCCAGCAGGGGCCTAAGGGGCCTGCGGTTGGAGCAGTACTTC. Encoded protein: CASRGLRGLRLEQYF.

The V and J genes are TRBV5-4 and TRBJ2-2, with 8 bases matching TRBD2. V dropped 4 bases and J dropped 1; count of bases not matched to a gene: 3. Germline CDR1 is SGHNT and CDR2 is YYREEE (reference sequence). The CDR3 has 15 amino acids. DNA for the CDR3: TGTGCCAGCAGCGGTACTAGCGGGAACACCGGGGAGCTGTTTTTT. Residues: CASSGTSGNTGELFF.

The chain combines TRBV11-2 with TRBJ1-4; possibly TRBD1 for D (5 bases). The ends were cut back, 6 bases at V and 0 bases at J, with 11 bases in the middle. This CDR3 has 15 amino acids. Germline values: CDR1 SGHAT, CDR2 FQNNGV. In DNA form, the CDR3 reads TGTGCCAGCAGTCCCGGGGGGGCAACTAATGAAAAACTGTTTTTT. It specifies CASSPGGATNEKLFF.

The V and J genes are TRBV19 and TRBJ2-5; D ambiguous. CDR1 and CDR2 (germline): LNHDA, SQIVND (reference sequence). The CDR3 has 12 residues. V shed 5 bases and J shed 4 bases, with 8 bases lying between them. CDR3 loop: CASSLTRETQYF. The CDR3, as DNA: TGTGCCAGTAGTCTAACTCGAGAGACCCAGTACTTC.

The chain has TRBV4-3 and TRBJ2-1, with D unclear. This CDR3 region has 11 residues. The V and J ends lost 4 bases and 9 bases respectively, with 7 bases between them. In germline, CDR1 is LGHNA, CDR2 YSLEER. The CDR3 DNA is TGCGCCAGCAGCCTCCCTACTGAGCAGTTCTTC. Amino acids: CASSLPTEQFF.

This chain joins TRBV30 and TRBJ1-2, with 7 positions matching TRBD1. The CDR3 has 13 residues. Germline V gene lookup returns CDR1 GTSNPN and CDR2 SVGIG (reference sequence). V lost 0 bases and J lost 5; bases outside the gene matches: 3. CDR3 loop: CAWSVGGSYGYTF. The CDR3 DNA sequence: TGTGCCTGGAGTGTAGGGGGCAGTTATGGCTACACCTTC.

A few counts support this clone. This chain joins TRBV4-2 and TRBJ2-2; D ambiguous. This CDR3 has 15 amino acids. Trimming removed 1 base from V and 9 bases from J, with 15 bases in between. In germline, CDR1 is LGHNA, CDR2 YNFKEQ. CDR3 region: CASSQGAQSPRELFF. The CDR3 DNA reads TGTGCCAGCAGCCAAGGGGCACAGTCCCCCCGGGAGCTGTTTTTT.

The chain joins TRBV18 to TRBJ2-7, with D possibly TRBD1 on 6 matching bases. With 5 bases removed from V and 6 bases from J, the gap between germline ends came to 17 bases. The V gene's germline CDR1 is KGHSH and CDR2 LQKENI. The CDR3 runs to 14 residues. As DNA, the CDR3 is TGTGCCAGCTCAGCCCGGGACATAAAAAGCGAGCAGTACTTC. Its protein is CASSARDIKSEQYF.

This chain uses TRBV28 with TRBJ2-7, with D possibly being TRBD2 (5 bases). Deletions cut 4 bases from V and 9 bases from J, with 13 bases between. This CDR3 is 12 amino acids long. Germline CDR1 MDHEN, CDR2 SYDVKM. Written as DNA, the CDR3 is TGTGCCAGCAGTTCGGACTGGGCCTGGCAGTACTTC. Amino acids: CASSSDWAWQYF.

The CDR3 DNA sequence: TGCGCCAGCAGTTACAGGGAAAACACTGAAGCTTTCTTT. This sequence encodes CASSYRENTEAFF. The chain employs TRBV5-1 and TRBJ1-1; possibly TRBD1 for D (6 bases). This CDR3 region has 13 residues. The V end lost 5 bases, the J end lost 2 bases, and 10 bases lay between the germline ends. Germline values: CDR1 SGHRS, CDR2 YFSETQ.

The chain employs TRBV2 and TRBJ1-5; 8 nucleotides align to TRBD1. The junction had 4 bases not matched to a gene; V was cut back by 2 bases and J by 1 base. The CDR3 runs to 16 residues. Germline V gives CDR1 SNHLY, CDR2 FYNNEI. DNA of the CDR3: TGTGCCAGCAGTGAAATGTACAGGGGGAGCAATCAGCCCCAGCATTTT. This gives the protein CASSEMYRGSNQPQHF.